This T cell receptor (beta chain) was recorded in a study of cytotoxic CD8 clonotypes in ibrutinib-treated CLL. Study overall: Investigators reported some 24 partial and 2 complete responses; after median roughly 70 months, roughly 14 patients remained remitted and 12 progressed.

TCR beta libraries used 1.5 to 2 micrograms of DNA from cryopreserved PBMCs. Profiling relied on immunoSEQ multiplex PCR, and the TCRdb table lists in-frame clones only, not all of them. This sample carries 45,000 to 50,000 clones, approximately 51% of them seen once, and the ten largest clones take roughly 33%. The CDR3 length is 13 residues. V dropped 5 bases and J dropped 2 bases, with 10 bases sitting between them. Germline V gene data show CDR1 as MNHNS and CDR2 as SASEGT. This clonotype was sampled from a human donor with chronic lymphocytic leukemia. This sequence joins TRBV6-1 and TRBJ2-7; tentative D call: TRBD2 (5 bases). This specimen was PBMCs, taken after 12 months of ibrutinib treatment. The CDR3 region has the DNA TGTGCCAGCAGTCTTAGCGAGACCTACGAGCAGTACTTC. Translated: CASSLSETYEQYF.